These T cell receptor beta chains were read from a single sample in a study of cytomegalovirus exposure and HLA in healthy donors. Assay used: immunoSEQ multiplex PCR; TCRdb lists only in-frame clones, some missing. The sample comprises tens of thousands of clones, 77% of which are singletons, and roughly 3.7% rests with the top ten. The specimen sequenced was PBMCs. The source of these receptors is a man aged 25 to 40 in good health and CMV-seronegative. CDR3s include the opening cysteine and the closing phenylalanine or tryptophan. Fields, in order: clone size, D gene, J gene, V gene, CDR3 DNA, CDR3 protein. The D gene is left open where the match is weak. Some rows have no size entry. The others give once, few or many, or a class for an expanded clone.

medium-sized | - | TRBJ1-1 | TRBV6-6 | TGTGCCAGCAGTTACACACTACAGGGGAACACTGAAGCTTTCTTT | CASSYTLQGNTEAFF
- | TRBD1 | TRBJ1-6 | TRBV6-5 | TGTGCCAGCACCCGGGACAGGGGCAGAGGTCCACCCCTCCACTTT | CASTRDRGRGPPLHF
- | - | TRBJ1-2 | TRBV7-9 | TGTGCCAGCAGCTTAGCCTCCGAAAGGGACATCCCCTATGGCTACACCTTC | CASSLASERDIPYGYTF
- | - | TRBJ1-5 | TRBV2 | TGTGCCAGCAGGCAAGACAGTTTGAGTCAGCCCCAGCATTTT | CASRQDSLSQPQHF
- | - | TRBJ2-3 | TRBV4-1 | TGCGCCAGCAGCCAAGTCGTCAGGCTAAGCACAGATACGCAGTATTTT | CASSQVVRLSTDTQYF
- | - | TRBJ1-1 | TRBV7-8 | TGTGCCAGCAGCCAGATTAAAAGACAGCAAACTAAGCCGAGTGAAGCTTTCTTT | CASSQIKRQQTKPSEAFF
few | TRBD2 | TRBJ2-3 | TRBV6-4 | TGTGCCAGCAGTGAGGCGGGAGGAGGTACAGATACGCAGTATTTT | CASSEAGGGTDTQYF
- | TRBD1 | TRBJ1-2 | TRBV5-6 | TGTGCCAGCAGCAAGGGACAGATCTATGGCTACACCTTC | CASSKGQIYGYTF
- | TRBD1 | TRBJ2-2 | TRBV6-1 | TGTGCCAGCAGTGTAGGACAGGATATCCTCAACACCGGGGAGCTGTTTTTT | CASSVGQDILNTGELFF
- | TRBD2 | TRBJ2-3 | TRBV19 | TGTGCCAGTAGTCGCACGACTAGCGGGAGCTCAGATACGCAGTATTTT | CASSRTTSGSSDTQYF
- | - | TRBJ2-1 | TRBV14 | TGTGCCAGCAGCCACCGGGACATTCACTACAATGAGCAGTTCTTC | CASSHRDIHYNEQFF
few | TRBD1 | TRBJ2-3 | TRBV27 | TGTGCCAGCAGTACACCGGGACAGGGGGCTCATACGCAGTATTTT | CASSTPGQGAHTQYF
- | - | TRBJ1-5 | TRBV11-2 | TGTGCCAGCAGCTCGCCGGGAGGCAATCAGCCCCAGCATTTT | CASSSPGGNQPQHF
- | TRBD2 | TRBJ2-3 | TRBV18 | TGTGCCAGCTCACCACCGGGACTAGCGGGAGATCTCACAGATACGCAGTATTTT | CASSPPGLAGDLTDTQYF
few | - | TRBJ2-2 | TRBV9 | TGTGCCAGCAGCCCTCACACCGGGGAGCTGTTTTTT | CASSPHTGELFF
once | TRBD2 | TRBJ2-7 | TRBV5-6 | TGTGCCAGCGGGGGGGAAAACCTAAAAGGGTACGAGCAGTACTTC | CASGGENLKGYEQYF
- | TRBD1 | TRBJ1-2 | TRBV9 | TGTGCCAGCAGCGTAACCGGGACAGGGGCGGCTAACTATGGCTACACCTTC | CASSVTGTGAANYGYTF
- | TRBD2 | TRBJ2-1 | TRBV5-1 | TGCGCCAGCAGCTTGGGGGGTAGCGGGGGGTCGACCTCCTACAATGAGCAGTTCTTC | CASSLGGSGGSTSYNEQFF
once | TRBD2 | TRBJ2-1 | TRBV7-9 | TGTGCCAGCAGCTTGGACCCGGGACTAGCGGGGAGTAATGAGCAGTTCTTC | CASSLDPGLAGSNEQFF
- | - | TRBJ1-2 | TRBV19 | TGTGCCAGTAGTAAAGACAGGTACTATGGCTACACCTTC | CASSKDRYYGYTF
- | - | TRBJ1-5 | TRBV28 | TGTGCCAGCAGTTTATTGTTTGGGGGAGGTGGATTTCAGCCCCAGCATTTT | CASSLLFGGGGFQPQHF
- | - | TRBJ1-2 | TRBV30 | TGTGCCTGGAGTGTACCCGAGGTATATGGCTACACCTTC | CAWSVPEVYGYTF
- | - | TRBJ2-3 | TRBV11-2 | TGTGCCAGCGGAAATAGCGCCACAGATACGCAGTATTTT | CASGNSATDTQYF
- | - | TRBJ2-2 | TRBV27 | TGTGCCAGCAGTTCCCCATGGGGGGAGGAAATCACCGGGGAGCTGTTTTTT | CASSSPWGEEITGELFF
- | TRBD2 | TRBJ2-5 | TRBV5-4 | TGTGCCAGCAGCCCAAGACTAGCGGGGGGGTTTGAGACCCAGTACTTC | CASSPRLAGGFETQYF
- | TRBD2 | TRBJ2-7 | TRBV28 | TGTGCCAGCAGTGTTTCTAGCGGTAGCTCCTACGAGCAGTACTTC | CASSVSSGSSYEQYF
few | - | TRBJ1-1 | TRBV7-8 | TGTGCCAGCAGCTTGGGGGGACCCCAAACTGAAGCTTTCTTT | CASSLGGPQTEAFF
- | TRBD2 | TRBJ2-3 | TRBV10-1 | TGCGCCAGCAGTGAACGCCCTAGCGGGAACCCAGATACGCAGTATTTT | CASSERPSGNPDTQYF